The clone carrying this T cell receptor (beta chain) was observed a handful of times. A clone one base away is much larger, so this may be a read error. The sample belongs to a study of breast tumors, draining lymph nodes, adjacent tissues. Samples came from axillary lymph nodes draining the breast cancer. TCRdb itself ran the multiplex PCR reads through MiXCR, one entry per CDR3 protein. Of 140,000 to 150,000 distinct CDR3 sequences in the sample, about 31% were seen once. Input material: axillary lymph node tissue. The source is a female donor with breast cancer. Some clones in this sample may be carry-over from other donors' samples.

CDR3 DNA sequence: TGTGCCAGCAGTCACGGTCGGGGCAATCAGCCCCAGCATTTT. Translation: CASSHGRGNQPQHF. The genes are TRBV12-3 or TRBV12-4 and TRBJ1-5, with unresolved D. V was trimmed by 5 bases and J by 2 bases, leaving 10 bases between them. CDR3 length: 14 residues.